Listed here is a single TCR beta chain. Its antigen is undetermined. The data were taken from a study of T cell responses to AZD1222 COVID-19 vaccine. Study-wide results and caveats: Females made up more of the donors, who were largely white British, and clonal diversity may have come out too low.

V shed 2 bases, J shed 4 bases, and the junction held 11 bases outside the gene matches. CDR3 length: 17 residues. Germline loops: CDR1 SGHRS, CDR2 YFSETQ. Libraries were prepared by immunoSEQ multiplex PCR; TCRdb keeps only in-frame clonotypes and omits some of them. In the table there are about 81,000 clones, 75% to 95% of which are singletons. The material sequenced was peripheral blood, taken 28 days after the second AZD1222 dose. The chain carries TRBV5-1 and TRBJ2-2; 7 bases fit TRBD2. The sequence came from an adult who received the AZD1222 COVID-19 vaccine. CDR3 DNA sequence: TGCGCCAGCAGCTTTTTTGCGGGAGTAATGACCACCGGGGAGCTGTTTTTT. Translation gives CASSFFAGVMTTGELFF.